This passage covers 16 T cell receptor beta chains from one sample sequenced in a study of T-cell memory formation after mild COVID-19 (dated by TCRdb to about 2021). The protocol used for the library was 5' RACE. Sequenced using an Illumina NovaSeq 6000. TCRdb itself trimmed the public reads at Q25 with fastp, ran MiXCR and retained productive beta chains. For every CDR3 protein sequence, its rows merge into one entry that carries the most common genes and DNA. Recorded for this sample are roughly 150,000 distinct CDR3 sequences; 13% of them occurred a single time. The ten most abundant clones make up approximately 3.5% of the sample. The source material was PBMCs or a T cell subset sorted from them (not recorded which). These TCRs come from a man between 18 and 35 years old who had mild COVID-19 (a few samples of this study predate the infection). The sample titles of this study are shuffled in the database, so cell type and time point are left out; the donor was told from shared clones.

At least ten counts were recorded for this clonotype. The chain uses TRBV11-2 and TRBJ2-3, with 11 positions matching TRBD2. Trimming removed 6 bases from V and 3 bases from J; junction bases left unmatched: 5. The CDR3 extends over 15 amino acids. The germline CDR1 and CDR2 sequences are SGHAT and FQNNGV. The DNA of the CDR3 is TGTGCCAGCAGACCGACTAGCGGGAATACAGATACGCAGTATTTT. Its translation: CASRPTSGNTDTQYF.

This rearrangement joins TRBV7-3 to TRBJ2-2, with 8 bases matching TRBD2. The J segment lost 2 bases and the V segment lost 5 bases, leaving 4 bases of the junction unmatched. The CDR3 is 15 amino acids. Germline CDR1 is SGHTA and CDR2 is FQGTGA. The CDR3 is CASSLLAVNTGELFF. The CDR3, as DNA: TGTGCCAGCAGCCTACTAGCGGTCAACACCGGGGAGCTGTTTTTT. The entire variable domain, with the rest obtained from reference TRBV7-3 and TRBJ2-2, is as follows: GAGVSQTPSNKVTEKGKYVELRCDPISGHTALYWYRQSLGQGPEFLIYFQGTGAADDSGLPNDRFFAVRPEGSVSTLKIQRTERGDSAVYLCASSLLAVNTGELFFGEGSRLTVL.

This clonotype occurred a few times. The chain is built from TRBV2 and TRBJ2-1; maybe TRBD2 (7 bases). Germline loops: CDR1 SNHLY, CDR2 FYNNEI. The CDR3 has 15 amino acids. Between the trimmed V and J ends, which lost 6 bases and 6 bases, there was a span of 18 bases. CDR3 sequence reads: CASRIGGAVINEQFF. In DNA form, the CDR3 reads TGTGCCAGCAGGATAGGGGGGGCAGTTATCAATGAGCAGTTCTTC.

This clonotype was counted many times. The chain joins TRBV5-1 to TRBJ2-7; 10 nucleotides agree with TRBD2. Looked up from germline, CDR1 is SGHRS and CDR2 is YFSETQ. CDR3 length: 14 residues. V shed 0 bases and J 8 bases; nucleotides not matched to a gene: 5. CDR3 nucleotide sequence: TGCGCCAGCAGCTTGGAATTAGCGGGGGGAAAGCAGTACGTC. Translation: CASSLELAGGKQYV.

V and J are TRBV5-1 and TRBJ1-2; D gene unclear. CDR3 length: 15 amino acids. Trimming removed 2 bases from V and 3 bases from J, with 14 bases in between. Germline CDR1 is SGHRS and CDR2 is YFSETQ. This CDR3 reads CASSFKRGLDYGYTF. In DNA form, the CDR3 reads TGCGCCAGCAGCTTTAAACGAGGGTTGGACTATGGCTACACCTTC.

This clonotype showed up just a few times. The chain employs TRBV11-2 and TRBJ1-6; 8 bases match TRBD1. The V segment lost 8 bases and the J segment 7 bases; nucleotides outside the gene matches: 10. Germline V CDR1 and CDR2: SGHAT, FQNNGV. This CDR3 has 15 residues. The DNA for the CDR3 is TGTGCCAGCGATATTACCAGGGGGCGGAATTCACCCCTCCACTTT. This gives the protein CASDITRGRNSPLHF.

In its sample, this clonotype was seen once. The J gene is TRBJ1-2, the V gene TRBV11-2; D gene ambiguous. Germline CDR1 reads SGHAT; CDR2 reads FQNNGV. Trimming removed 4 bases from V and 4 bases from J, with 16 bases in between. This CDR3 has 15 residues. CDR3 sequence: CASSSPRAGSYGYTF. CDR3 nucleotides: TGTGCCAGCAGCTCACCTCGGGCCGGTAGCTATGGCTACACCTTC.

The chain is built from TRBV6-5 and TRBJ2-7; 7 nucleotides match TRBD2. CDR1 and CDR2 from the germline V gene are MNHEY and SVGAGI. The junction had 7 bases not matched to a gene; V was cut back by 5 bases and J by 3 bases. The CDR3 contains 14 residues. The CDR3 spells CASSQNGGYYEQYF. The DNA for the CDR3 is TGTGCCAGCAGTCAAAACGGGGGGTACTACGAGCAGTACTTC.

The chain couples TRBV15 to TRBJ1-2; weak D call: TRBD1 (5 bases). Deletions cut 2 bases from V and 1 base from J, with 26 bases between. This CDR3 is 20 amino acids long. CDR1 is LNHNV and CDR2 is YYDKDF in the germline V gene (reference sequence). The chain's CDR3 is CATSRSLIQGEGSVNYGYTF. CDR3 nucleotides: TGTGCCACCAGCAGATCCTTAATCCAGGGAGAGGGTAGCGTTAACTATGGCTACACCTTC.

This chain connects TRBV5-5 to TRBJ1-5; the D gene is possibly TRBD1 (5 bases). Germline lookup yields CDR1 SGHKS and CDR2 YYEKEE (reference sequence). The V end was cut by 2 bases, the J end by 5 bases, with 14 bases between. The CDR3 has 15 residues. In DNA form, the CDR3 reads TGTGCCAGCAGCTTAGGACTCAGGGAGTATCAGCCCCAGCATTTT. Translated: CASSLGLREYQPQHF.

The chain is built from TRBV5-1 and TRBJ2-3; 9 positions agree with TRBD2. There are 15 residues in the CDR3. Per the germline V gene, CDR1 is SGHRS and CDR2 is YFSETQ. With V trimmed by 2 bases and J by 1 base, 2 bases remained unmatched. The CDR3 nucleotides are TGCGCCAGCAGCTTCCTAGCGGGGCGCACAGATACGCAGTATTTT. Its translation: CASSFLAGRTDTQYF.

The chain is built from TRBV4-3 and TRBJ1-2, with D perhaps TRBD1 (5 bases). The CDR3 contains 17 residues. Germline V CDR1 and CDR2: LGHNA, YSLEER. V dropped 4 bases and J dropped 4 bases, with 22 bases sitting between them. This CDR3 is CASSPAGTDTPIYGYTF. CDR3 in DNA: TGCGCCAGCAGCCCCGCCGGGACCGATACCCCCATCTATGGCTACACCTTC.

A single count supports this clonotype. The chain recombines TRBV20-1 with TRBJ1-6, with 7 positions matching TRBD1. Germline CDR1 and CDR2: DFQATT and SNEGSKA (reference sequence). The V gene end was trimmed by 2 bases and the J gene end by 4 bases; junction bases not matched to a gene: 5. The CDR3 totals 15 residues. The CDR3 coding sequence is TGCAGTGCTAGATCGACAGGGACTTATAATTCACCCCTCCACTTT. Amino acid sequence: CSARSTGTYNSPLHF.

In this sample, this clonotype turned up many times. V and J are TRBV28 and TRBJ1-2; tentatively, D is TRBD1 (5 bases). The germline V gene encodes CDR1 MDHEN and CDR2 SYDVKM. The CDR3 covers 12 residues. The germline V and J ends were trimmed by 7 bases and 8 bases, with 14 bases remaining between them. CDR3 loop: CASTLWGSGYTF. CDR3 in DNA: TGTGCCAGCACCCTCTGGGGGTCCGGCTACACCTTC.

The genes are TRBV20-1 and TRBJ1-6; weak D call: TRBD1 (5 bases). Trimming took off 1 base at V and 10 bases at J, with 17 bases between the two ends. Germline lookup yields CDR1 DFQATT and CDR2 SNEGSKA (reference sequence). The CDR3 totals 15 residues. The CDR3 spells CSARGPGVASSPLHF. The CDR3 DNA follows: TGCAGTGCTAGAGGGCCGGGGGTCGCTTCGTCACCCCTCCACTTT.

This clonotype was recorded a few times. The gene calls are TRBV20-1 and TRBJ2-7; D gene unclear. Trimming cost V 7 bases and J 5 bases, with 12 bases left between them. This CDR3 region has 11 residues. Per the germline V gene, CDR1 is DFQATT and CDR2 is SNEGSKA (reference sequence). The CDR3, as DNA: TGCAGTGGGTTAGGGTCCGACGAGCAGTACTTC. Protein: CSGLGSDEQYF.